This entry lists 30 T cell receptor beta chains sequenced from one sample in a study of blood T cell repertoires in COVID-19. Assay: immunoSEQ multiplex PCR; the TCRdb copy retains only in-frame clones and omits some. The sample records about 230,000 clones, over 70% being singletons. Input material: peripheral blood. The receptor set was obtained from a man aged 40-55 years with active or convalescent COVID-19.

The V gene is TRBV11-3, the J gene TRBJ2-3; D gene ambiguous. V lost 5 bases and J 3 bases, leaving 15 bases between the germline ends. Germline V gene sequence: CDR1 SGHNT, CDR2 YENEEA. This CDR3 has 15 amino acids. The CDR3 protein is CASSQGADRTDTQYF. CDR3 nucleotide sequence: TGTGCCAGCAGCCAAGGCGCGGATAGGACAGATACGCAGTATTTT.

This clone was seen only once. The chain carries TRBV6-2 or TRBV6-3 and TRBJ1-5, with 9 bases identical to TRBD1. The CDR3 has 17 residues. Trimming removed 4 bases from V and 4 bases from J; junction bases left unmatched: 11. The V gene's germline CDR1 is MNHEY and CDR2 SVGEGT. CDR3 coding DNA: TGTGCCAGCAGTTGGGACAGGGCCCCCGTTGCAAATCAGCCCCAGCATTTT. As protein: CASSWDRAPVANQPQHF.

The chain carries TRBV2 and TRBJ1-6, with 7 bases lining up with TRBD1. CDR1 is SNHLY, CDR2 FYNNEI, per germline. The CDR3 sequence is 15 residues long. V dropped 6 bases and J dropped 11; count of bases not matched to a gene: 13. The CDR3 region is CASRGQVLGPTPLHF. Written as DNA, the CDR3 is TGTGCCAGCAGAGGACAGGTTTTGGGACCCACACCCCTCCACTTT.

The J gene is TRBJ1-2, the V gene TRBV30, with 10 bases matching TRBD1. The V and J ends lost 2 bases and 6 bases, in that order; junction bases with no gene match: 3. This CDR3 spans 13 amino acids. CDR1 and CDR2 from the germline V gene are GTSNPN and SVGIG (reference sequence). CDR3 sequence reads: CAWSTGTGDGYTF. In nucleotides, the CDR3 is TGTGCCTGGAGTACCGGGACAGGGGATGGCTACACCTTC. Variable domain in full (rest from reference TRBV30 and TRBJ1-2): SQTIHQWPATLVQPVGSPLSLECTVEGTSNPNLYWYRQAAGRGLQLLFYSVGIGQISSEVPQNLSASRPQDRQFILSSKKLLLSDSGFYLCAWSTGTGDGYTFGSGTRLTVV.

Points on this clone: A read error may account for a junction end that differs from germline. The chain uses TRBV7-8 and TRBJ1-1, with 8 nucleotides matching TRBD1. CDR1 is SGHVS, CDR2 FQNEAQ, per germline. This CDR3 is 17 amino acids long. In DNA form, the CDR3 reads TGTGCCAGCAGCTTAACGACCCCACAGGGGGGTAACACTGAAGTTTTCTTT. Its protein product is CASSLTTPQGGNTEVFF.

This sequence joins TRBV6-5 and TRBJ1-2; TRBD1 is a possible D gene (5 bases). The CDR3 spans 15 residues. Trimming removed 0 bases at V and 7 bases at J, with 15 bases between. Germline CDR1 is MNHEY and CDR2 is SVGAGI. CDR3: CASSYSDRALFGYTF. DNA for the CDR3: TGTGCCAGCAGTTACTCCGACAGAGCGCTATTTGGCTACACCTTC.

The chain carries TRBV7-6 and TRBJ1-1, with 7 bases that match TRBD1. Germline loops: CDR1 SGHVS, CDR2 FNYEAQ. The V segment lost 5 bases and the J segment 4 bases; nucleotides outside the gene matches: 4. The CDR3 consists of 13 residues. The CDR3 reads CASSNRGSTEAFF. CDR3 nucleotide sequence: TGTGCCAGCAGCAACAGGGGTAGCACTGAAGCTTTCTTT.

The chain uses TRBV19 and TRBJ1-3, with a weak D call TRBD1 (6 bases). The germline CDR1 and CDR2 sequences are LNHDA and SQIVND (reference sequence). This CDR3 spans 15 amino acids. With 6 bases removed from V and 1 base from J, the gap between germline ends came to 13 bases. CDR3 in DNA: TGTGCCAGTAGAGCAGACAGGATTTCTGGAAACACCATATATTTT. This codes for CASRADRISGNTIYF.

The V and J genes are TRBV10-1 and TRBJ1-2; no definite D call. Trimming removed 3 bases from V and 5 bases from J, with 10 bases in between. Germline CDR1 WNHNN, CDR2 SYGVQD (reference sequence). There are 13 residues in the CDR3. The CDR3 loop is CASSETAGYGYTF. CDR3 bases: TGCGCCAGCAGTGAAACGGCGGGGTATGGCTACACCTTC.

The chain joins TRBV18 to TRBJ2-2; 7 bases are a match to TRBD1. V shed 2 bases, J shed 0 bases, and the junction held 3 bases outside the gene matches. Germline V CDR1 and CDR2: KGHSH, LQKENI. The CDR3 is 16 residues long. CDR3 coding DNA: TGTGCCAGCTCACCAACGAGGGGGCCGAACACCGGGGAGCTGTTTTTT. This codes for CASSPTRGPNTGELFF.

V is TRBV7-9 and J is TRBJ1-5, with 7 bases lining up with TRBD1. There are 14 residues in the CDR3. Germline V gene data show CDR1 as SEHNR and CDR2 as FQNEAQ (reference sequence). V dropped 5 bases and J dropped 6; count of bases not matched to a gene: 7. CDR3 sequence reads: CASSPEGAGQPQHF. The DNA of the CDR3 is TGTGCCAGCAGCCCTGAGGGGGCAGGTCAGCCCCAGCATTTT.

CDR3 bases: TGTGCCAGCTCACCTGACCGGCCCCCCGCAGGGGAAAAACTGTTTTTT. Encoded protein: CASSPDRPPAGEKLFF. V gene TRBV18 combines with J gene TRBJ1-4; possible D gene TRBD1, 5 bases. V was shortened by 3 bases and J by 8 bases, with 19 bases between the two germline ends. CDR3 length: 16 amino acids. Germline V gene data show CDR1 as KGHSH and CDR2 as LQKENI.

The sample holds a few counts of this clone. V is TRBV3-1 (or the pseudogene TRBV3-2) and J is TRBJ1-1; D gene unclear. Looked up from germline, CDR1 is LGHDT and CDR2 is YNNKEL (reference sequence). This CDR3 is 14 amino acids long. Trimming left V 1 base short and J 8 bases short, with 14 bases between. The CDR3 DNA reads as TGTGCCAGCAGCCAAGGAGGAACGGGGATCGAAGCTTTCTTT. Translation gives CASSQGGTGIEAFF.

V and J are TRBV6-5 and TRBJ1-1; D uncertain. This CDR3 contains 12 residues. Germline V lookup: CDR1 MNHEY, CDR2 SVGAGI. V lost 10 bases to trimming and J lost 4 bases, with 13 bases between them. CDR3 amino acids: CATLKSGTEAFF. The CDR3 DNA reads as TGTGCCACGCTTAAATCAGGCACTGAAGCTTTCTTT.

The chain combines TRBV30 with TRBJ2-5; TRBD2 aligns across 7 bases. V lost 2 bases to trimming and J lost 4 bases; unmatched junction nucleotides: 7. CDR1 is GTSNPN, CDR2 SVGIG, per germline (reference sequence). This CDR3 comprises 14 residues. The CDR3 nucleotides are TGTGCCTGGAGTCCCCATTGGGGGGGAGAGACCCAGTACTTC. Translation gives CAWSPHWGGETQYF. The complete variable domain, with remaining parts taken from reference TRBV30 and TRBJ2-5, reads SQTIHQWPATLVQPVGSPLSLECTVEGTSNPNLYWYRQAAGRGLQLLFYSVGIGQISSEVPQNLSASRPQDRQFILSSKKLLLSDSGFYLCAWSPHWGGETQYFGPGTRLLVL.

This clone has only one observation. The V call is TRBV13, the J call TRBJ2-6; D possibly corresponds to TRBD2 (5 bases). The germline V gene has CDR1 PRHDT and CDR2 FYEKMQ (reference sequence). This CDR3 region has 14 residues. This chain's CDR3 is CGSGSRSGANVLTF. CDR3 coding DNA: TGTGGGTCGGGGTCTCGCTCTGGGGCCAACGTCCTGACTTTC. The full variable domain, in which reference TRBV13 and TRBJ2-6 provide the parts outside the CDR3, is AAGVIQSPRHLIKEKRETATLKCYPIPRHDTVYWYQQGPGQDPQFLISFYEKMQSDKGSIPDRFSAQQFSDYHSELNMSSLELGDSALYFCGSGSRSGANVLTFGAGSRLTVL.

The chain joins TRBV3-1 (or the pseudogene TRBV3-2) to TRBJ1-1, with unresolved D. This CDR3 region has 16 residues. In germline, CDR1 is LGHDT, CDR2 YNNKEL (reference sequence). V lost 1 base and J lost 0, with 12 bases in between. The CDR3, as DNA: TGTGCCAGCAGCCAAGGTTCCCTTGGCTTGAACACTGAAGCTTTCTTT. This encodes CASSQGSLGLNTEAFF.

V and J are TRBV19 and TRBJ2-1, with TRBD2 matching over 8 bases. V gave up 5 bases and J gave up 3 bases; unmatched junction bases: 3. Germline-derived CDR1 and CDR2 are LNHDA and SQIVND (reference sequence). CDR3 size: 14 residues. The CDR3 DNA is TGTGCCAGTAGTGACCGGGGGGGCTACAATGAGCAGTTCTTC. It codes for CASSDRGGYNEQFF.

The CDR3 region is CATSDLTGDSPKIAFF. DNA of the CDR3: TGTGCCACCAGTGATTTGACGGGCGACAGCCCAAAGATAGCTTTCTTT. The chain is built from TRBV24-1 and TRBJ1-1; a weak D match, TRBD1 (5 bases). The germline V and J ends were trimmed by 0 bases and 10 bases, with 20 bases remaining between them. The CDR3 consists of 16 residues. Per the germline V gene, CDR1 is KGHDR and CDR2 is SFDVKD.

The V call is TRBV3-1 (or the pseudogene TRBV3-2), the J call TRBJ1-5; perhaps TRBD1 as D (6 bases). CDR1 LGHDT and CDR2 YNNKEL come from the germline V gene (reference sequence). CDR3 size: 13 residues. Between the trimmed V and J ends, which lost 7 bases and 2 bases, there was a span of 9 bases. The CDR3 loop is CASTQGGNQPQHF. The CDR3 nucleotides are TGTGCCAGCACACAGGGAGGCAATCAGCCCCAGCATTTT.

A single count supports this clone. V gene TRBV30 combines with J gene TRBJ1-2, with TRBD1 matching over 8 bases. Germline V gene data show CDR1 as GTSNPN and CDR2 as SVGIG (reference sequence). The trim removed 7 bases at V and 5 bases at J, leaving 3 bases unmatched. This CDR3 is built from 11 residues. CDR3 amino acids: CALGQAYGYTF. The CDR3 DNA is TGTGCCTTGGGACAGGCATATGGCTACACCTTC.

The V call is TRBV19, the J call TRBJ2-2; TRBD1 aligns across 10 bases. Germline lookup yields CDR1 LNHDA and CDR2 SQIVND (reference sequence). CDR3 length: 17 residues. Trimming took 3 bases from V and 3 from J; bases not matched to a gene: 7. CDR3 DNA sequence: TGTGCCAGTAGTATGGGGACGACAGGGGGCCACACCGGGGAGCTGTTTTTT. It encodes CASSMGTTGGHTGELFF. Using reference TRBV19 and TRBJ2-2 for the parts outside the CDR3, the full variable domain is DGGITQSPKYLFRKEGQNVTLSCEQNLNHDAMYWYRQDPGQGLRLIYYSQIVNDFQKGDIAEGYSVSREKKESFPLTVTSAQKNPTAFYLCASSMGTTGGHTGELFFGEGSRLTVL.

The gene calls are TRBV19 and TRBJ1-5; 9 bases agree with TRBD1. With V trimmed by 9 bases and J by 4 bases, 10 bases remained unmatched. From germline, CDR1 is LNHDA and CDR2 SQIVND (reference sequence). This CDR3 is built from 15 residues. CDR3 residues: CASHSGQGGNQPQHF. The CDR3 region has the DNA TGTGCCAGCCACTCGGGACAGGGAGGAAATCAGCCCCAGCATTTT. Full variable domain (remainder filled in from reference TRBV19 and TRBJ1-5): DGGITQSPKYLFRKEGQNVTLSCEQNLNHDAMYWYRQDPGQGLRLIYYSQIVNDFQKGDIAEGYSVSREKKESFPLTVTSAQKNPTAFYLCASHSGQGGNQPQHFGDGTRLSIL.

This chain uses TRBV7-8 with TRBJ1-1; the D gene is possibly TRBD1 (5 bases). Germline V gene lookup returns CDR1 SGHVS and CDR2 FQNEAQ. V lost 2 bases and J 2 bases, leaving 12 bases between the germline ends. The CDR3 sequence is 15 residues long. The CDR3 is CASSLLSGGNTEAFF. The CDR3 region has the DNA TGTGCCAGCAGCTTATTATCCGGGGGAAACACTGAAGCTTTCTTT.

The J gene is TRBJ2-7, the V gene TRBV18; 10 nucleotides agree with TRBD2. The CDR3 loop spans 15 amino acids. With 2 bases clipped from V and 2 bases from J, the junction kept 3 bases outside the gene matches. Germline CDR1 KGHSH, CDR2 LQKENI. CDR3 nucleotides: TGTGCCAGCTCACCAACGAGCGGGGGGGCCTACGAGCAGTACTTC. Translation gives CASSPTSGGAYEQYF. The complete variable domain, with remaining parts taken from reference TRBV18 and TRBJ2-7, reads NAGVMQNPRHLVRRRGQEARLRCSPMKGHSHVYWYRQLPEEGLKFMVYLQKENIIDESGMPKERFSAEFPKEGPSILRIQQVVRGDSAAYFCASSPTSGGAYEQYFGPGTRLTVT.

The CDR3 DNA is TGTGCCAGTAGTAGATCGGGACAGGGAGGGCAAGAGACCCAGTACTTC. Translating gives CASSRSGQGGQETQYF. This chain connects TRBV19 to TRBJ2-5; TRBD1 matches at 9 bases. CDR1 is LNHDA, CDR2 SQIVND, per germline (reference sequence). V trimming: 4 bases; J trimming: 2 bases; junction bases outside the gene matches: 8. There are 16 residues in the CDR3.

V is TRBV11-3 and J is TRBJ2-3, with D perhaps matching TRBD1 (6 bases). CDR1 SGHNT and CDR2 YENEEA come from the germline V gene. V was pared by 5 bases and J by 4 bases, with 16 bases between. This CDR3 spans 15 amino acids. CDR3 nucleotides: TGTGCCAGCAGCCTTGACAGGCCAGGGGCAGATACGCAGTATTTT. This gives the protein CASSLDRPGADTQYF.

The V gene is TRBV7-9, the J gene TRBJ2-3; 11 bases align to TRBD2. This CDR3 has 19 residues. V was clipped by 1 base and J by 4 bases; unmatched bases: 13. Germline CDR1 is SEHNR and CDR2 is FQNEAQ (reference sequence). CDR3: CASSLVTVRLAGSSDTQYF. The CDR3 DNA follows: TGTGCCAGCAGCTTAGTTACAGTAAGACTAGCGGGGTCCTCAGATACGCAGTATTTT. Full variable domain (remainder filled in from reference TRBV7-9 and TRBJ2-3): DTGVSQNPRHKITKRGQNVTFRCDPISEHNRLYWYRQTLGQGPEFLTYFQNEAQLEKSRLLSDRFSAERPKGSFSTLEIQRTEQGDSAMYLCASSLVTVRLAGSSDTQYFGPGTRLTVL.

V usage is TRBV7-3 and J usage is TRBJ1-1, with 9 bases identical to TRBD1. Trimming cost V 5 bases and J 1 base; bases outside gene matches: 2. CDR3 length: 14 residues. Per germline, CDR1 SGHTA and CDR2 FQGTGA. The CDR3 DNA reads TGTGCCAGCAGCACGGACAGGGGGAACACTGAAGCTTTCTTT. Residues: CASSTDRGNTEAFF.

The chain is built from TRBV5-1 and TRBJ1-1; D gene uncertain. Deletions cut 0 bases from V and 4 bases from J, with 16 bases between. This CDR3 contains 16 residues. Germline CDR1 is SGHRS and CDR2 is YFSETQ. CDR3 protein: CASSLVPMVRATEAFF. CDR3 bases: TGCGCCAGCAGCTTGGTGCCCATGGTGCGAGCCACTGAAGCTTTCTTT.